This passage covers 7 T cell receptor beta chains from one sample sequenced in a study of shared clonotypes between healthy human individuals. Terminally differentiated effector memory CD45RA+ cells were excluded from the naive CD8 cells, which were CD45RO-negative and positively selected for CCR7. Sequencing used immunoSEQ multiplex PCR; TCRdb keeps in-frame clones, though not all of them. The sample consists of over 2 million clones, about 94% of them appearing once. The sequencing input was naive CD8+ T cells sorted from blood. Receptor source: a man between 18 and 35 years old in good health.

V is TRBV6-1 and J is TRBJ2-7; D tentatively reads TRBD1 or TRBD2 (5 bases each). Germline V gene lookup returns CDR1 MNHNS and CDR2 SASEGT. The CDR3 is 14 amino acids. Between the trimmed V and J ends, which lost 8 bases and 5 bases, there was a span of 19 bases. In nucleotides, the CDR3 is TGTGCCAGCCAATTTCGTGGGGGTTACGACGAGCAGTACTTC. It encodes CASQFRGGYDEQYF.

Notes on this clone: Within the sample, other DNA sequences also encode this same CDR3. J is TRBJ2-3 and V is TRBV11-2; 7 nucleotides agree with TRBD2. The V gene's germline CDR1 is SGHAT and CDR2 FQNNGV. The CDR3 is 15 amino acids. V trimming: 3 bases; J trimming: 0 bases; junction bases outside the gene matches: 3. The CDR3 reads CASSLGGGSTDTQYF. CDR3 DNA: TGTGCCAGCAGCTTGGGCGGGGGTAGCACAGATACGCAGTATTTT. Variable domain in full (rest from reference TRBV11-2 and TRBJ2-3): EAGVAQSPRYKIIEKRQSVAFWCNPISGHATLYWYQQILGQGPKLLIQFQNNGVVDDSQLPKDRFSAERLKGVDSTLKIQPAKLEDSAVYLCASSLGGGSTDTQYFGPGTRLTVL.

J is TRBJ2-7 and V is TRBV11-2, with a possible D match to TRBD2 (6 bases). V was pared by 4 bases and J by 1 base, with 11 bases between. From germline, CDR1 is SGHAT and CDR2 FQNNGV. This CDR3 spans 14 amino acids. This CDR3 reads CASSSGLNSYEQYF. CDR3 sequence (DNA): TGTGCCAGCAGCTCGGGACTCAATTCCTACGAGCAGTACTTC.

The chain carries TRBV2 and TRBJ2-1; 7 bases are a match to TRBD1. The germline CDR1 and CDR2 sequences are SNHLY and FYNNEI. Germline trimming cut 1 base from V and 7 bases from J; bases unmatched to any gene: 7. The CDR3 has 15 amino acids. Here the CDR3 DNA reads TGTGCCAGCAGTGAAGGCCAGGGGGTAAGGAATGAGCAGTTCTTC. As protein: CASSEGQGVRNEQFF.

This chain links TRBV10-3 with TRBJ2-1, with D unclear. Germline values: CDR1 ENHRY, CDR2 SYGVKD. The V end lost 4 bases, the J end lost 8 bases, and 15 bases lay between the germline ends. The CDR3 loop spans 14 amino acids. In DNA, the CDR3 is TGTGCCATCAGTGGGACCCGCCTAACCGATGAGCAGTTCTTC. Translating gives CAISGTRLTDEQFF.

This chain joins TRBV2 and TRBJ2-7; D not resolved. Germline V CDR1 and CDR2: SNHLY, FYNNEI. This CDR3 is 15 amino acids long. V gave up 3 bases and J gave up 2 bases, with 14 bases separating them. The CDR3, as DNA: TGTGCCAGCAGTGATGCCGATCCGTTACCCTACGAGCAGTACTTC. It translates to CASSDADPLPYEQYF. The variable domain in full, completed from reference TRBV2 and TRBJ2-7, reads EPEVTQTPSHQVTQMGQEVILRCVPISNHLYFYWYRQILGQKVEFLVSFYNNEISEKSEIFDDQFSVERPDGSNFTLKIRSTKLEDSAMYFCASSDADPLPYEQYFGPGTRLTVT.

This clone was observed a single time. The chain is built from TRBV5-6 and TRBJ2-5; 8 bases line up with TRBD2. With V trimmed by 4 bases and J by 5 bases, 13 bases remained unmatched. Germline lookup yields CDR1 SGHDT and CDR2 YYEEEE. The CDR3 has 16 residues. The CDR3 protein is CASSPRGGSYGETQYF. The CDR3 region has the DNA TGTGCCAGCAGCCCCCGCGGGGGGTCTTACGGGGAGACCCAGTACTTC.